Listed below are T cell receptor beta chains from one sample, sequenced in a study of radiotherapy plus CTLA-4 blockade in lung cancer. Assay used: immunoSEQ multiplex PCR; TCRdb lists only in-frame clones, some missing. The table has around 110,000 clones, about 90% seen once. The sequences come from peripheral blood, collected from a patient treated with radiotherapy plus ipilimumab. These receptors originate from a human donor with non-small cell lung cancer that progressed on radiotherapy plus ipilimumab. The CDR3 runs from the conserved cysteine through the conserved F or W. D genes are given only for firm matches. Clone size is not always given. Where it is, it says once, few, many or a class for expanded clones.

DNA | CDR3 | D | size | J | V
TGCGCCAGCAGTCTTGGGGGGAGGGCCGGGACAGATACGCAGTATTTT | CASSLGGRAGTDTQYF | TRBD2 | - | TRBJ2-3 | TRBV5-1
TGCGCCAGCAGCTTGGGAGAGGTGCAGTACTTC | CASSLGEVQYF | - | once | TRBJ2-7 | TRBV5-1
TGTGCCAGCAGTTTATCGCCTAGCGGGTTCCACAATGAGCAGTTCTTC | CASSLSPSGFHNEQFF | TRBD2 | - | TRBJ2-1 | TRBV27
TGTGCCAGCAGCTTACAGACGGGAAACACCATATATTTT | CASSLQTGNTIYF | - | few | TRBJ1-3 | TRBV5-6
TGTGCCAGCTCTCAAAATGGCAGGGTTGCTGAAGCTTTCTTT | CASSQNGRVAEAFF | - | - | TRBJ1-1 | TRBV6-5
TGTGCCAGTAGTCCCCGGGACAGGGGGCTTTTCCGGGAAAAACTGTTTTTT | CASSPRDRGLFREKLFF | TRBD1 | - | TRBJ1-4 | TRBV19
TGTGCCAGCAGTGAACTGGACCGACCCCAGCATTTT | CASSELDRPQHF | - | - | TRBJ1-5 | TRBV6-1
TGTGCCAGCAGCCAGGTGGGCCAGGGAAGGGATACGCAGTATTTT | CASSQVGQGRDTQYF | - | once | TRBJ2-3 | TRBV14
TGCAGCGTTGCAGCGGCTAGCGGCCTCTACGAGCAGTACTTC | CSVAAASGLYEQYF | TRBD2 | - | TRBJ2-7 | TRBV29-1
TGTGCCAGTAGTATGATGCGACAGGGGCCGCCGAGCACCTTC | CASSMMRQGPPSTF | TRBD1 | - | TRBJ1-2 | TRBV19
TGTGCCAGTAGTATTGCCCAGGGCCTTGGAGGCAATCAGCCCCAGCATTTT | CASSIAQGLGGNQPQHF | - | - | TRBJ1-5 | TRBV19
TGTGCCAGCTCGGAGGGGGTGAGCTATGGCTACACCTTC | CASSEGVSYGYTF | - | - | TRBJ1-2 | TRBV18
TGTGCCAGCAGCTACACTAGCGGCACCTACAATGAGCAGTTCTTC | CASSYTSGTYNEQFF | TRBD2 | - | TRBJ2-1 | TRBV6-5
TGTGCCAGCAGCTTGAGAGGGAATTCCTACGAGCAGTACTTC | CASSLRGNSYEQYF | - | - | TRBJ2-7 | TRBV5-4
TGTGCCAGCAGTGTCGGTGCGACCACAGATACGCAGTATTTT | CASSVGATTDTQYF | - | - | TRBJ2-3 | TRBV6-4
TGTGCCACCAGCAGAGATATCGGGGGGGCTGGAAACACCATATATTTT | CATSRDIGGAGNTIYF | - | - | TRBJ1-3 | TRBV15
TGCGCCAGCAGCTTGAATCCTCCCGACTCTGGAAACACCATATATTTT | CASSLNPPDSGNTIYF | - | - | TRBJ1-3 | TRBV5-1
TGTGCCAGCTTCCGGGGGAATGGTTACGAGCAGTACTTC | CASFRGNGYEQYF | - | - | TRBJ2-7 | TRBV6-5
TGTGCCAGCAGCTTCACGGGAGTCAACGAGCAGTACTTC | CASSFTGVNEQYF | - | once | TRBJ2-7 | TRBV11-2
TGTGCCAGTAGTAATCAGATCACAGATACGCAGTATTTT | CASSNQITDTQYF | - | - | TRBJ2-3 | TRBV19
TGCGCCAGCAGCCAAGAAGCTTACAAAGAGACCCAGTACTTC | CASSQEAYKETQYF | - | - | TRBJ2-5 | TRBV4-1
TGCGCCAGCAGCTTGGATGGGGGGAACTATGGCTACACCTTC | CASSLDGGNYGYTF | - | - | TRBJ1-2 | TRBV5-1
TGCGCCAGCAGTTTACGGGGCCCGACAGATACGCAGTATTTT | CASSLRGPTDTQYF | - | - | TRBJ2-3 | TRBV10-1
TGCGCCAGCAGCTTGGATAGACAGGGGTCAAACTATGGCTACACCTTC | CASSLDRQGSNYGYTF | TRBD1 | - | TRBJ1-2 | TRBV5-1
TGTGCCAGCAGCTCCTCCGGGACTAGTTTTATTGAGCAGTTCTTC | CASSSSGTSFIEQFF | TRBD2 | once | TRBJ2-1 | TRBV7-2
TGCGCCAGCAGCCCCCCCGGGACAGGGCTTCAGTACTTC | CASSPPGTGLQYF | TRBD1 | - | TRBJ2-7 | TRBV4-1
TGTGCCAGCAGCTTGATGGGGGAGGGCCGGGGGCAGTATTTT | CASSLMGEGRGQYF | TRBD2 | - | TRBJ2-3 | TRBV5-4
TGCGCCAGCAGTGACAACCCTCCCGAAAAACTGTTTTTT | CASSDNPPEKLFF | - | - | TRBJ1-4 | TRBV5-1
TGTGCCAGCAGCTCCGCCGGGACAAACTCCTACGAGCAGTACTTC | CASSSAGTNSYEQYF | - | - | TRBJ2-7 | TRBV7-2
TGCGCCAGCAAACTGGCGGGAGATTCCTACGAGCAGTACTTC | CASKLAGDSYEQYF | TRBD2 | - | TRBJ2-7 | TRBV5-1
TGTGCCAGCAGCTTAGGTCTAGCGGGCAATGAGCAGTTCTTC | CASSLGLAGNEQFF | TRBD2 | - | TRBJ2-1 | TRBV11-3
TGCGCCAGCAGCCAAGACCCCGGAGTAGCGGAGACTCAGTACTTC | CASSQDPGVAETQYF | - | - | TRBJ2-5 | TRBV4-1
TGTGCCAGCAGTGAAGCGGGAGGATCTCAACAGCCCCAGCATTTT | CASSEAGGSQQPQHF | - | - | TRBJ1-5 | TRBV6-1
TGTGCCAGCAGTTACTCGAGACAGCAAGAGACCCAGTACTTC | CASSYSRQQETQYF | - | once | TRBJ2-5 | TRBV6-5
TGTGCCACCAGCCCCGTGGCAGACTATGGCTACACCTTC | CATSPVADYGYTF | - | - | TRBJ1-2 | TRBV15
TGCACCAGCAGCCAAAACCCCCCCTGGACGAGCTCCTACAATGAGCAGTTCTTC | CTSSQNPPWTSSYNEQFF | - | - | TRBJ2-1 | TRBV1
TGTGCCAGCAGCAAAGGCCAGGACAGGGGTGAAACTGAAGCTTTCTTT | CASSKGQDRGETEAFF | - | - | TRBJ1-1 | TRBV21-1
TGCGCCAGCAGTGAGTCGATGACTGCCTACGAGCAGTACTTC | CASSESMTAYEQYF | - | - | TRBJ2-7 | TRBV10-2
TGTGCCACCAGCAGAGGCCCCGAAGGAAACATTCAGTACTTC | CATSRGPEGNIQYF | - | - | TRBJ2-4 | TRBV15
TGTGCCAGCTCACCGACGGCTCGGGACAGGGCCGAGCAGTACTTC | CASSPTARDRAEQYF | TRBD1 | - | TRBJ2-7 | TRBV18
TGTGCCAGTAGTATCAAGGGGTACAATGAGCAGTTCTTC | CASSIKGYNEQFF | - | - | TRBJ2-1 | TRBV19
TGTGCCAGCAGTGCTACAGTCTCCGGAAACACCATATATTTT | CASSATVSGNTIYF | - | - | TRBJ1-3 | TRBV6-6
TGCGCCAGCAGCTTGCAGGGAGTGAGTGAAGAGACCCAGTACTTC | CASSLQGVSEETQYF | - | - | TRBJ2-5 | TRBV5-1
TGTGCCAGCAGCTTAGCGGGGACTAGCGCCAACAATGAGCAGTTCTTC | CASSLAGTSANNEQFF | TRBD2 | - | TRBJ2-1 | TRBV11-3
TGTGCCAGTAATTTTGGAGGGAAAAAGACTGAAGCTTTCTTT | CASNFGGKKTEAFF | - | - | TRBJ1-1 | TRBV19
TGTGCCAGCAGTGGACTAGCGGGATTCACAGATACGCAGTATTTT | CASSGLAGFTDTQYF | TRBD2 | - | TRBJ2-3 | TRBV25-1